These 17 T cell receptor beta chains were sequenced from one sample in a study of STAT5B mutations in CD4+ large granular lymphocyte leukemia. Sequencing was performed with immunoSEQ multiplex PCR; in TCRdb, only in-frame clones are kept and a portion is missing. The repertoire consists of 25,000 to 35,000 clones, with approximately 79% occurring once and the leading ten covering about 6.2%. The sequencing input was CD4+ T cells from blood buffy coats. The receptors originated from a human donor in good health.

The chain carries TRBV7-8 and TRBJ1-2; maybe TRBD1 (5 bases). The V end was cut by 5 bases, the J end by 4 bases, with 17 bases between. The CDR3 runs to 15 residues. Germline CDR1 reads SGHVS; CDR2 reads FQNEAQ. The CDR3 DNA reads as TGTGCCAGCAGCCGCTTAGTGGGGGGAAGCTATGGCTACACCTTC. Amino acids: CASSRLVGGSYGYTF.

The gene calls are TRBV29-1 and TRBJ1-4; D unresolved. CDR1 and CDR2 from the germline V gene are SQVTM and ANQGSEA. This CDR3 region has 14 residues. Trimming left V 5 bases short and J 8 bases short, with 18 bases between. The chain's CDR3 is CSVTPGPLEEKLFF. As DNA, the CDR3 is TGCAGCGTTACCCCCGGGCCCCTGGAAGAAAAACTGTTTTTT.

The chain combines TRBV6-1 with TRBJ2-5; weak D call: TRBD2 (5 bases). This CDR3 is built from 12 residues. V was cut by 2 bases and J by 5 bases, with 6 bases left in between. Per germline, CDR1 MNHNS and CDR2 SASEGT. The CDR3 region has the DNA TGTGCCAGCAGTGAATCGGGGGAGACCCAGTACTTC. It encodes CASSESGETQYF.

The genes are TRBV6-1 and TRBJ2-3, with D tentatively TRBD1 or TRBD2 (5 bases each). Per germline, CDR1 MNHNS and CDR2 SASEGT. The CDR3 contains 15 residues. The V and J ends lost 6 bases and 0 bases respectively, with 13 bases between them. CDR3 in amino acids: CASRIRGPSTDTQYF. For the CDR3, the DNA is TGTGCCAGCAGAATACGGGGACCTAGCACAGATACGCAGTATTTT.

This chain links TRBV18 with TRBJ2-7, with 7 positions matching TRBD1. CDR1 and CDR2 (germline): KGHSH, LQKENI. There are 14 residues in the CDR3. The V and J ends lost 1 base and 7 bases, in that order; junction bases with no gene match: 7. DNA for the CDR3: TGTGCCAGCTCACCACGGGACAGTTTGGGGGAGCAGTACGTC. It specifies CASSPRDSLGEQYV.

V usage is TRBV7-9 and J usage is TRBJ2-4; D unresolved. Deletions cut 1 base from V and 6 bases from J, with 16 bases between. The CDR3 loop spans 16 amino acids. Germline V gene sequence: CDR1 SEHNR, CDR2 FQNEAQ (reference sequence). CDR3: CASSLVVALVGNIQYF. The CDR3, as DNA: TGTGCCAGCAGCTTAGTAGTCGCGCTTGTGGGAAACATTCAGTACTTC.

This clone has only one observation. V is TRBV10-3 and J is TRBJ1-2; 11 bases are a match to TRBD1. The germline CDR1 and CDR2 sequences are ENHRY and SYGVKD. V lost 6 bases and J lost 4; bases outside the gene matches: 4. The CDR3 covers 14 residues. The CDR3 coding sequence is TGTGCCATCAGACGGGACAGGGGGACCTATGGCTACACCTTC. Encoded protein: CAIRRDRGTYGYTF.

The CDR3 DNA reads TGTGCCAGCAGCTCTGATCTAAGCGGGGCAGGGGACGAGCAGTACTTC. Encoded protein: CASSSDLSGAGDEQYF. V usage is TRBV7-8 and J usage is TRBJ2-7, with D perhaps matching TRBD2 (7 bases). Trimming left V 4 bases short and J 5 bases short, with 21 bases between. Germline-derived CDR1 and CDR2 are SGHVS and FQNEAQ. This CDR3 contains 16 residues.

CDR3 sequence (DNA): TGTGCCAGCAGATTCACAGGGTCAGGTGGAGAGACCCAGTACTTC. Translation gives CASRFTGSGGETQYF. V usage is TRBV7-2 and J usage is TRBJ2-5; tentatively, D is TRBD1 (6 bases). CDR3 length: 15 residues. CDR1 is SGHTA and CDR2 is FQGNSA in the germline V gene. The V end was cut by 6 bases, the J end by 4 bases, with 18 bases between.

This clone was recorded a few times. The rearrangement uses TRBV28 and TRBJ1-5; no definite D call. This CDR3 comprises 12 residues. Trimming pared 6 bases from V and 3 bases from J, leaving 6 bases between. In germline, CDR1 is MDHEN, CDR2 SYDVKM. The CDR3 spells CASRAINQPQHF. The CDR3 region has the DNA TGTGCCAGCAGGGCCATCAATCAGCCCCAGCATTTT.

The rearrangement links TRBV10-2 to TRBJ2-2; a weak D match, TRBD1 (5 bases). CDR1 is WSHSY and CDR2 is SAAADI in the germline V gene. V was trimmed by 10 bases and J by 5 bases, leaving 17 bases between them. The CDR3 covers 14 residues. Here the CDR3 DNA reads TGCGCCACCCTACAGGAAAGGGATACCGGGGAGCTGTTTTTT. This codes for CATLQERDTGELFF.

The table lists this clone with a few counts. The chain joins TRBV10-3 to TRBJ2-7; 9 positions match TRBD1. The CDR3 covers 16 residues. With 3 bases clipped from V and 3 bases from J, the junction kept 9 bases outside the gene matches. The germline V gene has CDR1 ENHRY and CDR2 SYGVKD. The CDR3 bases are TGTGCCATCAGTGAACAGGGGGCCCCCTTTGGCTACGAGCAGTACTTC. Translating it yields CAISEQGAPFGYEQYF.

The rearrangement links TRBV14 to TRBJ1-5, with 8 bases matching TRBD1. Germline V lookup: CDR1 SGHDN, CDR2 FVKESK. The junction had 6 bases not matched to a gene; V was cut back by 5 bases and J by 3 bases. The CDR3 spans 15 residues. Here the CDR3 reads CASSAGQGDNQPQHF. The CDR3, as DNA: TGTGCCAGCAGCGCCGGACAGGGCGACAATCAGCCCCAGCATTTT.

The J gene is TRBJ2-5, the V gene TRBV5-4; the D gene is possibly TRBD2 (7 bases). Trimming removed 0 bases from V and 1 base from J, with 10 bases in between. Germline V lookup: CDR1 SGHNT, CDR2 YYREEE (reference sequence). The CDR3 consists of 15 residues. CDR3 in amino acids: CASSLVGGLQETQYF. Written as DNA, the CDR3 is TGTGCCAGCAGCTTGGTGGGGGGGCTCCAAGAGACCCAGTACTTC.

This rearrangement joins TRBV2 to TRBJ1-6; 9 bases agree with TRBD1. This CDR3 is 15 amino acids long. Trimming at V came to 6 bases and at J to 8 bases, leaving 8 bases not matched to a gene. Germline CDR1 and CDR2: SNHLY and FYNNEI. This CDR3 reads CASSRGQGSYSPLHF. Here the CDR3 DNA reads TGTGCCAGCAGCCGCGGACAGGGGAGTTATTCACCCCTCCACTTT.

This chain joins TRBV23-1 and TRBJ2-7, with 10 bases aligning to TRBD1. TRBV23-1 belongs to the ORF category, with a function that is uncertain. After removal of 3 bases from V and 0 bases from J, the junction contained 11 bases not matched to a gene. This CDR3 spans 18 amino acids. CDR3 sequence (DNA): TGCGCCAGCAGTCATACGGTTTCGACAGGGGGCTACTCCTACGAGCAGTACTTC. Protein: CASSHTVSTGGYSYEQYF.

The chain recombines TRBV6-6 with TRBJ2-5, with TRBD1 matching over 7 bases. Germline V lookup: CDR1 MNHNY, CDR2 SVGAGI (reference sequence). V gave up 8 bases and J gave up 7 bases; unmatched junction bases: 7. The CDR3 loop spans 12 amino acids. The CDR3, as DNA: TGTGCCAGCCGGGACAGCCACGGGACCCAGTACTTC. This sequence encodes CASRDSHGTQYF.